One and the same sample provided the 4 T cell receptor beta chains below, sequenced in a study of blood T cell repertoires in COVID-19. The data were produced by immunoSEQ multiplex PCR, yet TCRdb's version contains in-frame clones alone and is incomplete. The sample contains fewer than 250,000 clones, 80% to 90% of which appear only once. Sample: peripheral blood. The receptors derive from a woman aged 45-59 years with active or convalescent COVID-19.

This clone occurred a few times. The V call is TRBV6-4, the J call TRBJ1-6; no firm D call. Trimming shortened V by 4 bases and J by 5 bases, and 12 bases separated the two germline ends. Germline CDR1 MRHNA, CDR2 SNTAGT. The CDR3 runs 15 residues. As DNA, the CDR3 is TGTGCCAGCAGTGTTTTCAACGGGGATAATTCACCCCTCCACTTT. Translation: CASSVFNGDNSPLHF.

This rearrangement joins TRBV11-3 to TRBJ2-7; 12 bases map to TRBD1. From germline, CDR1 is SGHNT and CDR2 YENEEA. Losses at the gene ends were 8 bases for V and 5 bases for J; bases not matched to a gene: 19. The CDR3 runs to 18 residues. Here the CDR3 DNA reads TGTGCCAGCTGGATTGAAAGGGCTAACCGGGACAGGGGGCACGAGCAGTACGTC. This translates into CASWIERANRDRGHEQYV.

The chain joins TRBV19 to TRBJ1-4; 7 bases are shared with TRBD1. In germline, CDR1 is LNHDA, CDR2 SQIVND (reference sequence). This CDR3 is built from 14 residues. V lost 4 bases, J lost 7 bases, and 6 bases stayed unmatched. For the CDR3, the DNA is TGTGCCAGTAGTAACAGGGGAGTTGGTGAAAAACTGTTTTTT. As protein: CASSNRGVGEKLFF.

The chain uses TRBV5-1 and TRBJ1-1, with D uncertain. The CDR3 extends over 14 amino acids. The germline V and J ends were trimmed by 3 bases and 0 bases, with 9 bases remaining between them. CDR1 and CDR2 (germline): SGHRS, YFSETQ. CDR3 in amino acids: CASSSGSVNTEAFF. CDR3 coding DNA: TGCGCCAGCAGCTCGGGGAGCGTGAACACTGAAGCTTTCTTT.